Presented here are 14 T cell receptor beta chains from one specimen sequenced in a study of cytomegalovirus exposure and HLA in healthy donors. 13 Jbeta primers and 60 Vbeta primers were used for the PCR. Here immunoSEQ multiplex PCR was the method, and the copy in TCRdb shows in-frame clones only, minus some. The clone table shows more than 90,000 clones, with the ten largest holding approximately 6.8%. Sequencing input: PBMCs. Receptors were obtained from a middle-aged man in good health and CMV-seropositive.

The DNA for the CDR3 is TGTGCCAGCAGCCCCTACCAGGCGGGCGTCACTGAAGCTTTCTTT. Translating gives CASSPYQAGVTEAFF. The gene calls are TRBV14 and TRBJ1-1, with D unresolved. V was pared by 4 bases and J by 4 bases, with 16 bases between. This CDR3 is 15 amino acids long. Germline V gene lookup returns CDR1 SGHDN and CDR2 FVKESK.

The chain carries TRBV19 and TRBJ1-5, with TRBD1 matching over 8 bases. Per germline, CDR1 LNHDA and CDR2 SQIVND (reference sequence). V lost 1 base, J lost 6 bases, and 5 bases stayed unmatched. The length of the CDR3 is 15 residues. CDR3 in amino acids: CASSIGTGIGQPQHF. The CDR3 DNA follows: TGTGCCAGTAGTATAGGGACAGGGATCGGTCAGCCCCAGCATTTT.

The CDR3 here is CASGRSYEQYF. CDR3 nucleotide sequence: TGTGCCAGCGGGAGGTCCTACGAGCAGTACTTC. The chain joins TRBV28 to TRBJ2-7; D is possibly TRBD2 (6 bases). Trimming took 8 bases from V and 1 from J, leaving 6 bases between them. Germline lookup yields CDR1 MDHEN and CDR2 SYDVKM. The CDR3 runs to 11 residues.

The rearrangement joins TRBV7-8 to TRBJ2-7; a possible D gene is TRBD2 (6 bases). This CDR3 contains 15 residues. With 1 base removed from V and 3 bases from J, the gap between germline ends came to 13 bases. Germline V lookup: CDR1 SGHVS, CDR2 FQNEAQ. The CDR3 DNA is TGTGCCAGCAGCTTAGGTCCGGGGAGGAACTACGAGCAGTACTTC. Amino acid sequence: CASSLGPGRNYEQYF.

The chain couples TRBV2 to TRBJ2-7; TRBD2 matches 11 bases. The CDR3 contains 17 residues. The junction had 12 bases not matched to a gene; V was cut back by 4 bases and J by 4 bases. Per germline, CDR1 SNHLY and CDR2 FYNNEI. The chain's CDR3 is CASSGDSGRAFEYEQYF. CDR3 sequence (DNA): TGTGCCAGCAGTGGGGATAGCGGGAGGGCCTTTGAGTACGAGCAGTACTTC.

This chain connects TRBV5-1 to TRBJ2-1, with 12 bases lining up with TRBD1. The CDR3 contains 15 residues. The germline V gene encodes CDR1 SGHRS and CDR2 YFSETQ. Losses at the gene ends were 4 bases for V and 6 bases for J; bases not matched to a gene: 5. DNA for the CDR3: TGCGCCAGCAGCGTGGGGACAGGGGGCCTCAATGAGCAGTTCTTC. Residues: CASSVGTGGLNEQFF.

The chain joins TRBV7-9 to TRBJ2-7, with TRBD2 matching over 8 bases. The length of the CDR3 is 12 residues. CDR1 and CDR2 (germline): SEHNR, FQNEAQ (reference sequence). The V gene end was trimmed by 8 bases and the J gene end by 6 bases; junction bases not matched to a gene: 6. The CDR3 bases are TGTGCCAGCCATCCTGCGGGGGGCGAGCAGTACTTC. Translation: CASHPAGGEQYF.

The chain carries TRBV7-6 and TRBJ2-5; D gene uncertain. This CDR3 is 16 amino acids long. CDR1 is SGHVS and CDR2 is FNYEAQ in the germline V gene. Between the trimmed V and J ends, which lost 1 base and 5 bases, there was a span of 17 bases. In nucleotides, the CDR3 is TGTGCCAGCAGCTTAGGAATCAGGTCCGACCGCGAGACCCAGTACTTC. This gives the protein CASSLGIRSDRETQYF.

The chain has TRBV10-3 and TRBJ2-1; 12 nucleotides match TRBD2. CDR3 length equals 15 residues. Unmatched junction bases numbered 2, after V lost 4 bases and J lost 4 bases. Per the germline V gene, CDR1 is ENHRY and CDR2 is SYGVKD. CDR3 region: CAISALAGGYNEQFF. For the CDR3, the DNA is TGTGCCATCAGTGCACTAGCGGGAGGTTACAATGAGCAGTTCTTC.

This clone is medium-sized by frequency. This chain uses TRBV5-5 with TRBJ2-3, with D possibly TRBD2 on 6 matching bases. Germline loops: CDR1 SGHKS, CDR2 YYEKEE (reference sequence). The CDR3 is made up of 14 amino acids. V lost 4 bases and J lost 2, with 11 bases in between. This CDR3 is CASSRGLYTDTQYF. In DNA, the CDR3 is TGTGCCAGCAGCAGGGGACTGTACACAGATACGCAGTATTTT.

The V call is TRBV7-9, the J call TRBJ2-1, with 9 bases fitting TRBD2. V lost 6 bases, J lost 1 base, and 1 base stayed unmatched. This CDR3 is built from 14 residues. The germline V gene encodes CDR1 SEHNR and CDR2 FQNEAQ (reference sequence). As DNA, the CDR3 is TGTGCCAGCAGGCGGGAGGGATCCTACAATGAGCAGTTCTTC. It is translated as CASRREGSYNEQFF. The variable domain in full, completed from reference TRBV7-9 and TRBJ2-1, reads DTGVSQNPRHKITKRGQNVTFRCDPISEHNRLYWYRQTLGQGPEFLTYFQNEAQLEKSRLLSDRFSAERPKGSFSTLEIQRTEQGDSAMYLCASRREGSYNEQFFGPGTRLTVL.

The genes are TRBV4-3 and TRBJ1-5, with D unresolved. The CDR3 is 17 amino acids. The V end lost 0 bases, the J end lost 4 bases, and 16 bases lay between the germline ends. Germline lookup yields CDR1 LGHNA and CDR2 YSLEER. The CDR3 DNA is TGCGCCAGCAGCCAAGATCTGTCCGGTTATGGTAATCAGCCCCAGCATTTT. This encodes CASSQDLSGYGNQPQHF.

The rearrangement joins TRBV19 to TRBJ2-1; D not certain. CDR3 size: 14 residues. Deletions cut 3 bases from V and 0 bases from J, with 6 bases between. The germline CDR1 and CDR2 sequences are LNHDA and SQIVND (reference sequence). CDR3 in DNA: TGTGCCAGTAGTATTGGCCTCTCCTACAATGAGCAGTTCTTC. As protein: CASSIGLSYNEQFF.

The chain has TRBV9 and TRBJ1-2, with TRBD1 identical over 7 bases. J was trimmed by 8 bases and V by 4 bases; bases with no gene match: 14. The CDR3 contains 15 residues. Germline CDR1 reads SGDLS; CDR2 reads YYNGEE. As DNA, the CDR3 is TGTGCCAGCAGCCCCCGACAGGGAGGATCTAAAGGCTACACCTTC. This encodes CASSPRQGGSKGYTF.